This T cell receptor beta chain was observed in a study of cytomegalovirus exposure and HLA in healthy donors. Study-wide points: In vitro, a few CMV-associated chains proved specific for CMV antigens.

Donors came from a validation cohort of over a hundred subjects, distinct from the first 666-subject cohort. Remarks on this clone: Its matching antigen is unknown.

This table comes from immunoSEQ multiplex PCR, and its TCRdb copy is limited to in-frame clones, with some not included. Here the sample spans roughly 130,000 clones, nearly 90% being singletons. Trimming took 2 bases from V and 2 from J; bases not matched to a gene: 3. Germline assignment: CDR1 SGDLS and CDR2 YYNGEE. This CDR3 comprises 16 residues. The chain couples TRBV9 to TRBJ2-3, with 12 bases matching TRBD2. The source material was PBMCs. This TCR came from a man aged 30 to 45 in good health and CMV-seronegative. CDR3 in DNA: TGTGCCAGCAGCGTTCTAGCGGGGGGGGCCACAGATACGCAGTATTTT. Encoded protein: CASSVLAGGATDTQYF.